The clone carrying this T cell receptor beta chain was recorded only once. Seattle researchers signed up patients amid active infection and tracked them longitudinally. The data derive from a study of blood T cell repertoires in COVID-19. Study summary: Acute-phase and convalescent COVID-19 samples originated in the United States, Italy and Spain. PBMCs, B-cell-depleted T cells, or T cells provided the cDNA or gDNA that made up the material.

The CDR3 extends over 15 amino acids. The V gene end was trimmed by 3 bases and the J gene end by 5 bases; junction bases not matched to a gene: 3. The germline V gene encodes CDR1 MNHEY and CDR2 SMNVEV (reference sequence). The assay was immunoSEQ multiplex PCR, and TCRdb's table has in-frame clones only and misses some. This table has 250,000 to 350,000 clones, about 88% appearing once. The sequencing input was peripheral blood. This sequence originates from a woman younger than 45 with COVID-19, enrolled during active disease. The chain combines TRBV27 with TRBJ2-1; 11 bases line up with TRBD2. CDR3 protein: CASSFGTSGNNEQFF. DNA of the CDR3: TGTGCCAGCAGTTTTGGGACTAGCGGCAACAATGAGCAGTTCTTC.